Listed below are T cell receptor beta chains from one sample, sequenced in a study of blood T cell repertoires in COVID-19. Clones were sequenced by immunoSEQ multiplex PCR, and TCRdb holds only the in-frame ones, with some missing. The top ten hold 3.5% to 5% of the sample, which has approximately 100,000 clones, 60% to 85% seen once. The sequencing input was peripheral blood. The receptors here all came from a human donor in a cohort sampled during active or convalescent COVID-19. Both conserved end residues are trimmed from each CDR3.

j_call,v_call,cdr3_length,cdr3_aa
TRBJ2-5,TRBV7-9,13,ASSLAGGGQETQY
TRBJ2-5,TRBV2,10,ASRQGRETQY
TRBJ2-2,TRBV2,13,ASSRDRGWTGELF
TRBJ2-7,TRBV28,13,AALGVQGAPYEQY
TRBJ1-2,TRBV28,13,ASSTVGEGGGGYT
TRBJ1-1,TRBV14,12,ASSLAKWNTEAF
TRBJ2-2,TRBV27,14,ASTNRRTSGTGELF
TRBJ2-3,TRBV7-6,14,ASSPRTSGVADTQY
TRBJ2-5,TRBV4-3,14,ASSQDISGRPGTQY
TRBJ1-5,TRBV6-1,14,ASSVPRGASPQPQH
TRBJ2-1,TRBV9,20,ASSVPNPSSARDSWTYNEQF
TRBJ2-1,TRBV28,12,ASTGTSGYNEQF
TRBJ2-2,TRBV7-2,15,ASSLGLAGGNTGELF
TRBJ2-7,TRBV5-1,10,ASSNSGYEQY
TRBJ1-3,TRBV7-9,12,ASSPTGSGNTIY
TRBJ2-7,TRBV30,13,AWSSIAGGRDEQY
TRBJ2-1,TRBV7-2,14,ASSLDRVSSYNEQF
TRBJ1-1,TRBV28,15,ASRKLRGAEVDTEAF
TRBJ2-3,TRBV7-9,15,ASSLAPIAGGTDTQY
TRBJ2-7,TRBV7-2,13,ASSLGRQGPYEQY
TRBJ2-3,TRBV7-8,13,ASSSGQKSTDTQY
TRBJ2-7,TRBV7-2,11,ASSLEGGNEQY
TRBJ2-1,TRBV6-5,13,ASSPWTGEKEEQF
TRBJ1-4,TRBV3-1/TRBV3-2,9,ASSRLEKLF
TRBJ2-7,TRBV19,10,ASSTQWTGVV
TRBJ2-1,TRBV7-9,14,ASSLDGAGPYNEQF